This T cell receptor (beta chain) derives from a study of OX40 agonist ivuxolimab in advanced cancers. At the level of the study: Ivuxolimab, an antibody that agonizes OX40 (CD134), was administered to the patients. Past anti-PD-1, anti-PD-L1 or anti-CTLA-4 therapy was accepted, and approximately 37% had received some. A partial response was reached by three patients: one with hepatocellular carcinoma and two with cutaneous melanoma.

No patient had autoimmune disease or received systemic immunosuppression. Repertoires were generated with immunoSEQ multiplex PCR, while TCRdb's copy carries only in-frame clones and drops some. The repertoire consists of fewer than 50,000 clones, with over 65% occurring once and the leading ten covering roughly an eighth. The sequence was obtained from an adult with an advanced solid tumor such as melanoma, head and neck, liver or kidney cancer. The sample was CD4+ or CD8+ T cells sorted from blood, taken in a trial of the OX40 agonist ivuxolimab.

In nucleotides, the CDR3 is TGCGCCAGCAGCCCTAGCGGGAGCGTCGGCGGGGAGCTGTTTTTT. This sequence encodes CASSPSGSVGGELFF. The chain employs TRBV10-1 and TRBJ2-2; 10 nucleotides match TRBD2. Germline V lookup: CDR1 WNHNN, CDR2 SYGVQD (reference sequence). V was pared by 6 bases and J by 7 bases, with 8 bases of the junction left unmatched. This CDR3 has 15 amino acids.